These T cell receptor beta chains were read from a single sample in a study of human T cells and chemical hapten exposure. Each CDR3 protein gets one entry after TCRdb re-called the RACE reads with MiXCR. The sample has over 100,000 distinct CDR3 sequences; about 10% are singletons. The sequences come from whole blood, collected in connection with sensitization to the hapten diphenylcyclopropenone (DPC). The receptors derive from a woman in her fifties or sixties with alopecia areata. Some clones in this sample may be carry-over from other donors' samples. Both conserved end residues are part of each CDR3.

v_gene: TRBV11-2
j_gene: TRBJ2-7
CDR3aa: CASSLPSGADEQYF

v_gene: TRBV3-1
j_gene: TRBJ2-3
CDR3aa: CASSPRGARTDTQYF

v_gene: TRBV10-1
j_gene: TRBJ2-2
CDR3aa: CASIPGQGTGELFF

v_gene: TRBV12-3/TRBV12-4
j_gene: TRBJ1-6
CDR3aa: CASSPRQRSSYNSPLHF

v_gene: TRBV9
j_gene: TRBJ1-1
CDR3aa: CASSSTGPEAFF

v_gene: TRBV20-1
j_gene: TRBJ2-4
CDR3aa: CSARDIPSLAKNIQYF

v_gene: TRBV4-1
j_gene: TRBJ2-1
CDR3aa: CASSQYSSYNEQFF

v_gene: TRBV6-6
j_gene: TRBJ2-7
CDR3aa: CASSYSTVSSDEQYF

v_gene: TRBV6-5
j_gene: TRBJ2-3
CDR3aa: CASKGPAGWPDTQYF

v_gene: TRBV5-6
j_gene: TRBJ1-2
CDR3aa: CASRFGSLDGYTF

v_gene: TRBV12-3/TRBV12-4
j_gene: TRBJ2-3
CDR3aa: CASSCYKLDTQYF

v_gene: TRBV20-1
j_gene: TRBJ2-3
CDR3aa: CSARGTFTDTQYF